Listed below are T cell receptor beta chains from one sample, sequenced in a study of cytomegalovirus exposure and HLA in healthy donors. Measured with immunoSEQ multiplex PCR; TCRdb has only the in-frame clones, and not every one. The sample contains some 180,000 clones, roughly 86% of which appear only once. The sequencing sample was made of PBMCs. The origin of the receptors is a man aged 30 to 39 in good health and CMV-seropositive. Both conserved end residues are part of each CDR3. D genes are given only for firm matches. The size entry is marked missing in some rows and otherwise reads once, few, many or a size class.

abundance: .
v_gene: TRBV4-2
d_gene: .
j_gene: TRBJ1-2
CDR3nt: TGTGCCAGCAGCCAAGTTAACGAATACAGGAGCAACCTCTATGGCTACACCTTC
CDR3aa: CASSQVNEYRSNLYGYTF

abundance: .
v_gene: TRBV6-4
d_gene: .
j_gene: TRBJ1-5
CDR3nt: TGTGCCAGCAGGGGGGCGGGGACCAATCAGCCCCAGCATTTT
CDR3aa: CASRGAGTNQPQHF

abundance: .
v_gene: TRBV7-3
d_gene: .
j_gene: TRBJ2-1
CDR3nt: TGTGCCAGCAGCTTAACTAGCGGTACCTACAATGAGCAGTTCTTC
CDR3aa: CASSLTSGTYNEQFF

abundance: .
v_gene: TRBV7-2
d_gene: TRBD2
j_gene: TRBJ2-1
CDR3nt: TGTGCCAGCAGCTCAGGACTAGCGGGGAACAATGAGCAGTTCTTC
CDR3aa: CASSSGLAGNNEQFF

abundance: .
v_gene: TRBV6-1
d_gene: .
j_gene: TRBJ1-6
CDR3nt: TGTGCCAGCTCAGGCAGGGTTGATTCACCCCTCCACTTT
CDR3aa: CASSGRVDSPLHF

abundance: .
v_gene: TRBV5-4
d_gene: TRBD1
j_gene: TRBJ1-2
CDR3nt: TGTGCCAGCAGTGCGCCGGGACAGGGGACCTATGGCTACACCTTC
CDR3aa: CASSAPGQGTYGYTF

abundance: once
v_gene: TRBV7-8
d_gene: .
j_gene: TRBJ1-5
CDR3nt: TGTGCCAGCAGCCCCGGGCGGCTCAATCAGCCCCAGCATTTT
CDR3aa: CASSPGRLNQPQHF

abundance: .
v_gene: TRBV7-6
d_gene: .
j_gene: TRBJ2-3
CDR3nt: TGTGCCAGCAGCTTAGAGGGTCTTCACGGGACAGATACGCAGTATTTT
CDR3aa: CASSLEGLHGTDTQYF

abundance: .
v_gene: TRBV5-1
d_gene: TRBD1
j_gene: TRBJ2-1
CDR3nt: TGCGCCAGCAGCTTCGCCGGGACAGCCTATAACAATGAGCAGTTCTTC
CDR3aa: CASSFAGTAYNNEQFF

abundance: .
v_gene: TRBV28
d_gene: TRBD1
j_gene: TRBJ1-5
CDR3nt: TGTGCCAGCAGCCCTCTCAGGGGGCTTACCAATCAGCCCCAGCATTTT
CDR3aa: CASSPLRGLTNQPQHF

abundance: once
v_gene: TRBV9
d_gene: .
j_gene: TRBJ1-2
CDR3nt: TGTGCCAGCAGCCAAAATAAGATTTTTAACTATGGCTACACCTTC
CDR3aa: CASSQNKIFNYGYTF

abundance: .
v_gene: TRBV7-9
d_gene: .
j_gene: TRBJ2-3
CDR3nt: TGTGCCAGCAGCCCCAAGACTAGTTTCCCAGATACGCAGTATTTT
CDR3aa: CASSPKTSFPDTQYF

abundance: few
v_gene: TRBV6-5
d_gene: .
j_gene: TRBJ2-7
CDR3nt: TGTGCCAGCAGTTACCTGTTGGAGCAGTACTTC
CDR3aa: CASSYLLEQYF

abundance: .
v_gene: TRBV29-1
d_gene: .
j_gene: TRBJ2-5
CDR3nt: TGCAGCGTTGAAGATCGCCACGACGCCCAGGAGACCCAGTACTTC
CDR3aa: CSVEDRHDAQETQYF

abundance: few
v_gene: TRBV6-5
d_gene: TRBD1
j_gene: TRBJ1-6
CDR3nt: TGTGCCAGCAGTTACCAAGACAGGGCCTCACCCCTCCACTTT
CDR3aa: CASSYQDRASPLHF

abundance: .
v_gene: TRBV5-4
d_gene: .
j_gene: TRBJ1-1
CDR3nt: TGTGCCAGCAGCCCTCGAGCTAACACTGAAGCTTTCTTT
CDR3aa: CASSPRANTEAFF

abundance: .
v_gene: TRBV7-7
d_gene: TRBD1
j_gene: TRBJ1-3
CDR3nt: TGTGCTAGCAGCTTACCACCCGACCAGGGGGCTCCTGGAAACACCATATATTTT
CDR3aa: CASSLPPDQGAPGNTIYF

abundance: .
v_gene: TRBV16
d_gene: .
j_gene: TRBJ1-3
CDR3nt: TGTGCCAGCAGCCAGTACAATGGAAACACCATATATTTT
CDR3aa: CASSQYNGNTIYF

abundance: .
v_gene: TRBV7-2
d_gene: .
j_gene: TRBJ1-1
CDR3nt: TGTGCCAGCAGCTTATTAACGGGGCGGACTGAAGCTTTCTTT
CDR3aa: CASSLLTGRTEAFF

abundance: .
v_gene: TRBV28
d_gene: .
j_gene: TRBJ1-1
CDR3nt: TGTGCCAGCAGTTCTCCCTCATTGGTGAACACTGAAGCTTTCTTT
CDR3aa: CASSSPSLVNTEAFF

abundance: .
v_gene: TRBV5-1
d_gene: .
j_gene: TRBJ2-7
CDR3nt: TGCGCCAGCAGCTTGACCCTCGCCCCCTCCTACGAGCAGTACTTC
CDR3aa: CASSLTLAPSYEQYF

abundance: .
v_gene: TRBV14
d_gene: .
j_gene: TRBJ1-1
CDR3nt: TGTGCCAGCAGCCTACACCAGAACACTGAAGCTTTCTTT
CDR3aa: CASSLHQNTEAFF

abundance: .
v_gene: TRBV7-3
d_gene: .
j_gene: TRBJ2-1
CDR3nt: TGTGCCAGCAGCTATTCTATCCGGCAGGGGCATGAGCAGTTCTTC
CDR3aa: CASSYSIRQGHEQFF

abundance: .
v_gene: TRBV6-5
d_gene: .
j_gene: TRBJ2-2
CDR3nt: TGTGCCAGCAGTTACTCACCGAACACCGGGGAGCTGTTTTTT
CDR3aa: CASSYSPNTGELFF

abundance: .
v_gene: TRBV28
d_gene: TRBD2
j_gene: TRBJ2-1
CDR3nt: TGTGCCAGCACCGACCGGGGGGATGAGCAGTTCTTC
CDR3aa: CASTDRGDEQFF

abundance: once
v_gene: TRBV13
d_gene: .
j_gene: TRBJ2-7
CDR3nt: TGTGCCAGCAGCTTAGATATTACCAGCTCCTACGAGCAGTACTTC
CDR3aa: CASSLDITSSYEQYF

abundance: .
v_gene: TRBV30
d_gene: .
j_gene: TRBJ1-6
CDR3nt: TGTGCCTGGAACCCCTATGGCTCCTATAATTCACCCCTCCACTTT
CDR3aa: CAWNPYGSYNSPLHF

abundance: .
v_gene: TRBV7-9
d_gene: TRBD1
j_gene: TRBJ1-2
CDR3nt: TGTGCCAGCAGCTTAGCGGGCGGGACAGGAAGCTATGGCTACACCTTC
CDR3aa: CASSLAGGTGSYGYTF

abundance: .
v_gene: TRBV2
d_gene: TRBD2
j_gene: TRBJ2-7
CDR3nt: TGTGCCAGCAGAGCAGGACTAGCGGGAGGCTACGAGCAGTACTTC
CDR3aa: CASRAGLAGGYEQYF

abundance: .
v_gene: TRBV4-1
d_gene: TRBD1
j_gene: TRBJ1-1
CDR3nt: TGCGCCAGCAGCCGGAGGGGACAGGGGAATACTGAAGCTTTCTTT
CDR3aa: CASSRRGQGNTEAFF

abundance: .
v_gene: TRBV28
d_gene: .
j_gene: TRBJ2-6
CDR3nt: TGTGCCAGCAGTTTAGGGCTACCTGGGGCCAACGTCCTGACTTTC
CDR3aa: CASSLGLPGANVLTF

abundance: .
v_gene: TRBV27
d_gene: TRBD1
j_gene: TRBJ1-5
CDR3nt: TGTGCCAGCAGTTTGACCCGGGGACAGGGAATTCATCAGCCCCAGCATTTT
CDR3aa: CASSLTRGQGIHQPQHF

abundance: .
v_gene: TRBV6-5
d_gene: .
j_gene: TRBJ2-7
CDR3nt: TGTGCCAGCGGGGCGACTTTGTACGAGCAGTACTTC
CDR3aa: CASGATLYEQYF

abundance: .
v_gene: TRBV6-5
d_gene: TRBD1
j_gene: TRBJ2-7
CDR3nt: TGTGCCAGCAGTCACAGGGGGCCCTCCTACGAGCAGTACTTC
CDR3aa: CASSHRGPSYEQYF

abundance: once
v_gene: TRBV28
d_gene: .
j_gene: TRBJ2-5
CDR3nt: TGTGCCAGCGCGGTGCCCCGGGGCCAGGGGAAAGAGACCCAGTACTTC
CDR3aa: CASAVPRGQGKETQYF

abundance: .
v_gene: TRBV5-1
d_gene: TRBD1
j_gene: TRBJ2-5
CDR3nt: TGCGCCAGCAGCTCCACCGGGACAGGGGTTTTAGAGACCCAGTACTTC
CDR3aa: CASSSTGTGVLETQYF

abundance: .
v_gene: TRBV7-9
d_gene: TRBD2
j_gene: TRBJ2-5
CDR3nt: TGTGCCAGCAGCCCGGGGAGGGGTCAGTACCAAGAGACCCAGTACTTC
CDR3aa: CASSPGRGQYQETQYF

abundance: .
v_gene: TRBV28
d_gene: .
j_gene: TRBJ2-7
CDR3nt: TGTGCCAGCAGTCCCGCATACGAGCAGTACTTC
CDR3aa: CASSPAYEQYF

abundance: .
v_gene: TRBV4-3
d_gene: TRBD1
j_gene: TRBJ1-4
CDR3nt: TGCGCCAGCAGCGGACAGGGGGTTACTAATGAAAAACTGTTTTTT
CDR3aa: CASSGQGVTNEKLFF

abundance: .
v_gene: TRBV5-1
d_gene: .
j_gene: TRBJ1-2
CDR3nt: TGCGCCAGCAGCTTTGGAGCCCATGGCTACACCTTC
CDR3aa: CASSFGAHGYTF

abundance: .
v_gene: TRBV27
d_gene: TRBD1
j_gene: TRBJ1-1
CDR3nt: TGTGCCAGCAGAGGGACAGGAGAAATGAACACTGAAGCTTTCTTT
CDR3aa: CASRGTGEMNTEAFF

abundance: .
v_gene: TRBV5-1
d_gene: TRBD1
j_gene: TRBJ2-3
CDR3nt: TGCGCCAGCAGCTCGGCCGGGACAGGTCGTTTGGATACGCAGTATTTT
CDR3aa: CASSSAGTGRLDTQYF

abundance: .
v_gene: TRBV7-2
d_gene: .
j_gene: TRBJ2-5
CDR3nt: TGTGCCAGCAGCCGTAATTCCGGGAACCAAGAGACCCAGTACTTC
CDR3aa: CASSRNSGNQETQYF